The T cell receptor beta chain under discussion was sequenced for a study of blood T cell repertoires in COVID-19. On the study more broadly: The origin of the acute and convalescent COVID-19 samples was the United States, Italy and Spain. Nucleic acid was either cDNA or gDNA, and it came from T cells, B-cell-depleted T cells, or PBMCs.

Deletions cut 4 bases from V and 2 bases from J, with 11 bases between. Per the germline V gene, CDR1 is MGHDK and CDR2 is SYGVNS. The CDR3 length is 15 residues. Authors' data handling: Reference gene primer amplification in the assay estimated nucleated cell counts. This table comes from immunoSEQ multiplex PCR, and its TCRdb copy is limited to in-frame clones, with some not included. V and J calls and clone size are as listed in that table; D and trimming were resolved from the DNA. The table records fewer than 100,000 clones, about nine tenths of them present only once. This clone was observed once.

Sequencing used peripheral blood. This sequence was found in a woman aged 45-59 years in a cohort sampled during active COVID-19. The gene calls are TRBV25-1 and TRBJ2-2, with D perhaps TRBD1 (5 bases). The CDR3 nucleotides read TGTGCCAGCAGTGGGACACCTATTAACACCGGGGAGCTGTTTTTT. This translates into CASSGTPINTGELFF. The variable domain in full, with the rest retrieved from reference TRBV25-1 and TRBJ2-2, is EADIYQTPRYLVIGTGKKITLECSQTMGHDKMYWYQQDPGMELHLIHYSYGVNSTEKGDLSSESTVSRIRTEHFPLTLESARPSHTSQYLCASSGTPINTGELFFGEGSRLTVL.